This TCR beta chain is drawn from a study of cytomegalovirus exposure and HLA in healthy donors. Study results and caveats: Trimming of TCR beta V- and J-genes showed a link, identified in a later analysis, to a missense DCLRE1C variant. Being productive about 87% or about 30% of the time was typical of most TCR beta V segments in an earlier analysis. It was shown in a later analysis that HLA-associated TCR beta chains were more clonally expanded than other, equally common chains. In a later analysis, parvovirus B19, influenza, CMV and Epstein-Barr virus appeared linked to several top co-occurrence clusters.

A word on this clone: Its matching antigen is unknown.

PCR was performed using 60 Vbeta and 13 Jbeta primers. Data came from immunoSEQ multiplex PCR; TCRdb stores just in-frame clones and leaves some out. This table has under 150,000 clones, 70% to 85% appearing once. Looked up from germline, CDR1 is SGHTA and CDR2 is FQGNSA. Trimming cost V 7 bases and J 9 bases, with 19 bases left between them. The CDR3 is made up of 15 amino acids. Input material: PBMCs. This clonotype originated in a young man in good health and CMV-seronegative. The V and J genes are TRBV7-2 and TRBJ1-6; weak D call: TRBD1 (6 bases). CDR3 bases: TGTGCCAGCACCCAACGGGAACAGGGAAGTTCACCCCTCCACTTT. Its protein product is CASTQREQGSSPLHF.